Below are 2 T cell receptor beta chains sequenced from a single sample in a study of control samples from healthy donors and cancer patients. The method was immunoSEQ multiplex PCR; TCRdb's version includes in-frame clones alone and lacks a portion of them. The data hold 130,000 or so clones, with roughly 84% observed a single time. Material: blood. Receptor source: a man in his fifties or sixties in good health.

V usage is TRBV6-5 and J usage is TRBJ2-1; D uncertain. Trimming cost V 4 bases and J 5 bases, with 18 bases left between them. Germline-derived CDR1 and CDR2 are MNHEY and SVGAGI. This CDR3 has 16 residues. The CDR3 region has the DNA TGTGCCAGCAGTTCCCTGACCAATTATGGGGACAATGAGCAGTTCTTC. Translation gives CASSSLTNYGDNEQFF.

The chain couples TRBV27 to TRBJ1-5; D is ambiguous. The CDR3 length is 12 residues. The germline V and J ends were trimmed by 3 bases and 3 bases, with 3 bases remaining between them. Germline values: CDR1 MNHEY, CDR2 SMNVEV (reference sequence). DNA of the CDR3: TGTGCCAGCAGTTTCCCCAATCAGCCCCAGCATTTT. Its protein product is CASSFPNQPQHF.